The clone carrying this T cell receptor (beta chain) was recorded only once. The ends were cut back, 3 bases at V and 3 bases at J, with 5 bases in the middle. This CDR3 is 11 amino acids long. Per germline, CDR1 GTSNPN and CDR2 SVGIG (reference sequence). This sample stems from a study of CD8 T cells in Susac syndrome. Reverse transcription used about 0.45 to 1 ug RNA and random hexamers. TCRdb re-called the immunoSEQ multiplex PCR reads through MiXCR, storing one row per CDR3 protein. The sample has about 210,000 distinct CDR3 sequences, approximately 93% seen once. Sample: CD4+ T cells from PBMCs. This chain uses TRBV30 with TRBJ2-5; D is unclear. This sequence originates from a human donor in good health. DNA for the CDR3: TGTGCCTGGAGCCCTAAAGAGACCCAGTACTTC. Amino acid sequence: CAWSPKETQYF.